This T cell receptor beta chain is drawn from a study of cytomegalovirus exposure and HLA in healthy donors. Study-level results: It has been reported that TCR beta sequences accurately predicted the HLA-A and HLA-B alleles of most subjects.

Comment on this clone: The antigen is not known.

The study ran its PCR with 60 Vbeta and 13 Jbeta primers. This table comes from immunoSEQ multiplex PCR, and its TCRdb copy is limited to in-frame clones, with some not included. In the table there are roughly 200,000 clones, approximately 70% of which are singletons. The CDR3 spans 12 residues. The junction had 3 bases not matched to a gene; V was cut back by 4 bases and J by 7 bases. The germline CDR1 and CDR2 sequences are SGHVS and FQNEAQ. Source material: PBMCs. The sequence was collected from a man aged 40-49 years in good health and CMV-seropositive. J is TRBJ1-2 and V is TRBV7-8; 7 bases map to TRBD1. For the CDR3, the DNA is TGTGCCAGCAGCTCGACAGGGTTTGGCTACACCTTC. It codes for CASSSTGFGYTF.